The 20 T cell receptor beta chains below were found in one sample sequenced in a study of shared clonotypes between healthy human individuals. Terminally differentiated effector memory CD45RA+ cells were left out of the naive CD8 fraction, which was CD45RO-negative and positively selected for CCR7. Some clones are missing from TCRdb's copy, which holds only in-frame ones; the method was immunoSEQ multiplex PCR. The table includes some 1,900,000 clones, about 95% detected once. The source material was naive CD8+ T cells sorted from blood. These TCRs come from a young man in good health.

A single count supports this clone. The chain couples TRBV5-6 to TRBJ1-1; perhaps TRBD1 as D (6 bases). CDR1 and CDR2 (germline): SGHDT, YYEEEE. The CDR3 runs 15 residues. The V end was cut by 0 bases, the J end by 5 bases, with 14 bases between. The chain's CDR3 is CASSLGTGRGTEAFF. The CDR3 coding sequence is TGTGCCAGCAGCTTGGGAACAGGGCGAGGAACTGAAGCTTTCTTT.

The CDR3 loop is CASSPGTGPLMNYGYTF. Here the CDR3 DNA reads TGTGCCAGCAGCCCAGGGACAGGCCCCCTTATGAACTATGGCTACACCTTC. This chain links TRBV7-2 with TRBJ1-2, with 8 bases fitting TRBD1. V shed 5 bases, J shed 2 bases, and the junction held 13 bases outside the gene matches. The CDR3 has 17 amino acids. Germline CDR1 is SGHTA and CDR2 is FQGNSA. The complete variable domain, with remaining parts taken from reference TRBV7-2 and TRBJ1-2, reads GAGVSQSPSNKVTEKGKDVELRCDPISGHTALYWYRQSLGQGLEFLIYFQGNSAPDKSGLPSDRFSAERTGGSVSTLTIQRTQQEDSAVYLCASSPGTGPLMNYGYTFGSGTRLTVV.

A word on this clone: Other DNA sequences in this specimen translate into the identical CDR3. The chain uses TRBV29-1 and TRBJ2-3; 10 bases agree with TRBD1. The CDR3 is made up of 14 amino acids. Germline V gene data show CDR1 as SQVTM and CDR2 as ANQGSEA. J gave up 3 bases and V 1 base, and 1 base lay outside the gene matches. The DNA for the CDR3 is TGCAGCGTTGAAGGGACAGGGGGGACAGATACGCAGTATTTT. Translated: CSVEGTGGTDTQYF.

V gene TRBV4-1 combines with J gene TRBJ1-2, with D perhaps TRBD1 (5 bases). Trimming left V 4 bases short and J 2 bases short, with 14 bases between. Germline V gives CDR1 MGHRA, CDR2 YSYEKL. The length of the CDR3 is 15 residues. CDR3 coding DNA: TGCGCCAGCAGCCCACAAATTGGGGGAAACTATGGCTACACCTTC. It encodes CASSPQIGGNYGYTF.

The J gene is TRBJ2-2, the V gene TRBV25-1; maybe TRBD1 (6 bases). Per the germline V gene, CDR1 is MGHDK and CDR2 is SYGVNS. V dropped 6 bases and J dropped 0 bases, with 8 bases sitting between them. There are 14 residues in the CDR3. The CDR3 loop reads CASSPGANTGELFF. As DNA, the CDR3 is TGTGCCAGCAGCCCAGGGGCGAACACCGGGGAGCTGTTTTTT.

The gene calls are TRBV2 and TRBJ2-1; D is unclear. The CDR3 runs 14 residues. Germline-derived CDR1 and CDR2 are SNHLY and FYNNEI. V was clipped by 3 bases and J by 4 bases, with 10 bases between them. The DNA of the CDR3 is TGTGCCAGCAGTGATCGGAACGGTTACAATGAGCAGTTCTTC. Translated, it gives CASSDRNGYNEQFF.

The chain combines TRBV5-4 with TRBJ2-2, with a tentative D call TRBD2 (6 bases). The CDR3 runs 15 residues. Trimming left V 6 bases short and J 4 bases short, with 16 bases between. Per germline, CDR1 SGHNT and CDR2 YYREEE (reference sequence). The CDR3 spells CASTPPGRGTGELFF. In DNA form, the CDR3 reads TGTGCCAGCACCCCCCCTGGGCGGGGCACCGGGGAGCTGTTTTTT. The full variable domain, rest sourced from reference TRBV5-4 and TRBJ2-2, is ETGVTQSPTHLIKTRGQQVTLRCSSQSGHNTVSWYQQALGQGPQFIFQYYREEENGRGNFPPRFSGLQFPNYSSELNVNALELDDSALYLCASTPPGRGTGELFFGEGSRLTVL.

On this clone itself: Within the sample, other DNA sequences also encode this same CDR3. The chain has TRBV6-5 and TRBJ1-1; no reliable D call. From germline, CDR1 is MNHEY and CDR2 SVGAGI. This CDR3 has 13 residues. The V gene lost 2 bases and the J gene lost 4 bases, with 8 bases spanning the gap. The CDR3 coding sequence is TGTGCCAGCAGTTACGGGAGCGGCACTGAAGCTTTCTTT. Its translation is CASSYGSGTEAFF.

The rearrangement links TRBV7-9 to TRBJ2-1; 11 bases align to TRBD2. The length of the CDR3 is 18 residues. Germline trimming cut 5 bases from V and 3 bases from J; bases unmatched to any gene: 12. CDR1 and CDR2 (germline): SEHNR, FQNEAQ (reference sequence). The CDR3 DNA is TGTGCCAGCAGCCCAGCTAGCGGGAGGCCCCCGAGCTACAATGAGCAGTTCTTC. Amino acid sequence: CASSPASGRPPSYNEQFF.

J is TRBJ2-7 and V is TRBV7-9, with 8 bases matching TRBD1. Germline loops: CDR1 SEHNR, CDR2 FQNEAQ (reference sequence). J gave up 4 bases and V 4 bases, and 18 bases lay outside the gene matches. The CDR3 extends over 18 amino acids. The CDR3 protein is CASSSVGDWTGRDYEQYF. In DNA form, the CDR3 reads TGTGCCAGCAGCTCAGTGGGGGATTGGACAGGGCGAGATTACGAGCAGTACTTC.

The chain joins TRBV4-1 to TRBJ1-4; D uncertain. The CDR3 is 14 residues long. Looked up from germline, CDR1 is MGHRA and CDR2 is YSYEKL. The ends were cut back, 4 bases at V and 3 bases at J, with 9 bases in the middle. CDR3 DNA: TGCGCCAGCAGCCCGGTCGCCCCTAATGAAAAACTGTTTTTT. Its protein is CASSPVAPNEKLFF.

This sequence joins TRBV7-2 and TRBJ2-3; D is undetermined. This CDR3 region has 13 residues. Germline CDR1 and CDR2: SGHTA and FQGNSA. Trimming removed 5 bases from V and 0 bases from J, with 6 bases in between. The CDR3 nucleotides read TGTGCCAGCAGCATCGTAAGCACAGATACGCAGTATTTT. Encoded protein: CASSIVSTDTQYF.

The chain links TRBV19 to TRBJ2-1, with a possible D match to TRBD1 (5 bases). Trimming removed 7 bases at V and 4 bases at J, with 14 bases between. CDR3 size: 14 residues. The germline CDR1 and CDR2 sequences are LNHDA and SQIVND (reference sequence). Here the CDR3 reads CASNTQGDYNEQFF. The CDR3 DNA reads as TGTGCCAGTAACACCCAGGGCGATTACAATGAGCAGTTCTTC.

Points on this clone: This sample also contains other DNA sequences that code for the same CDR3. The CDR3 sequence: CSVEGLNTEAFF. The CDR3 coding sequence is TGCAGCGTTGAGGGGCTGAACACTGAAGCTTTCTTT. The rearrangement uses TRBV29-1 and TRBJ1-1, with a weak D call TRBD1 (5 bases). This CDR3 contains 12 residues. In germline, CDR1 is SQVTM, CDR2 ANQGSEA. V dropped 3 bases and J dropped 0 bases, with 5 bases sitting between them. Drawing the rest from reference TRBV29-1 and TRBJ1-1, the complete variable domain is SAVISQKPSRDICQRGTSLTIQCQVDSQVTMMFWYRQQPGQSLTLIATANQGSEATYESGFVIDKFPISRPNLTFSTLTVSNMSPEDSSIYLCSVEGLNTEAFFGQGTRLTVV.

The chain joins TRBV5-6 to TRBJ2-5; 10 nucleotides align to TRBD1. This CDR3 has 16 amino acids. The V gene end was trimmed by 4 bases and the J gene end by 5 bases; junction bases not matched to a gene: 11. Germline V gives CDR1 SGHDT, CDR2 YYEEEE. The CDR3 DNA sequence: TGTGCCAGCAGCCTCTCGTGGACAGGGGGGGTGGAGACCCAGTACTTC. This encodes CASSLSWTGGVETQYF.

This chain connects TRBV27 to TRBJ2-5; D is uncertain. V shed 4 bases and J shed 2 bases, with 14 bases lying between them. The CDR3 covers 15 residues. Germline loops: CDR1 MNHEY, CDR2 SMNVEV (reference sequence). CDR3 residues: CASSSPYQTQETQYF. CDR3 nucleotide sequence: TGTGCCAGCAGTTCCCCCTACCAGACGCAAGAGACCCAGTACTTC.

The J gene is TRBJ2-1, the V gene TRBV27; D not resolved. This CDR3 is built from 16 residues. Germline V gives CDR1 MNHEY, CDR2 SMNVEV (reference sequence). Trimming took off 2 bases at V and 0 bases at J, with 11 bases between the two ends. Written as DNA, the CDR3 is TGTGCCAGCAGTTTACTCAGCGAGAGCTCCTACAATGAGCAGTTCTTC. Translating it yields CASSLLSESSYNEQFF.

The chain has TRBV2 and TRBJ2-7, with D possibly TRBD1 on 5 matching bases. The CDR3 consists of 13 residues. V lost 3 bases, J lost 4 bases, and 10 bases lay in between. Looked up from germline, CDR1 is SNHLY and CDR2 is FYNNEI. In DNA, the CDR3 is TGTGCCAGCAGTGACTCCGCAGGGTACGAGCAGTACTTC. It is translated as CASSDSAGYEQYF.

The chain uses TRBV5-1 and TRBJ2-7; D might be TRBD2 (5 bases). V was trimmed by 3 bases and J by 5 bases, leaving 24 bases between them. Germline V lookup: CDR1 SGHRS, CDR2 YFSETQ. The CDR3 is 17 amino acids. The CDR3 is CASSYLPEVGKGNEQYF. CDR3 nucleotides: TGCGCCAGCAGCTATCTACCGGAGGTGGGGAAAGGTAACGAGCAGTACTTC.

This rearrangement joins TRBV7-6 to TRBJ1-2; TRBD1 might be the D (5 bases). The CDR3 runs to 13 residues. Trimming stripped 4 bases from V and 6 bases from J, with 12 bases between. The germline CDR1 and CDR2 sequences are SGHVS and FNYEAQ. The chain's CDR3 is CASSSGGDHGYTF. CDR3 coding DNA: TGTGCCAGCAGCTCTGGGGGGGATCATGGCTACACCTTC.